This TCR beta chain was profiled in a study of blood T cell repertoires in COVID-19 (dated by TCRdb to 2020 to 2021). With respect to the entire study: Samples from collaborators originated in the United States, Italy and Spain and spanned both the acute and convalescent phases of COVID-19. The samples were drawn from two sources: the first 160 participants of the ongoing ImmuneRACE study, and about 1,300 subjects contributed by 6 global collaborators. Where available, HLA class I and class II types were obtained from metadata supplied by the sample provider rather than from assay-based typing. A freely available public database, intended as a resource for researchers studying the immune response to SARS-CoV-2, is where the repertoires were released. The material from the prospective study consisted of cDNA or gDNA derived from T cells, B-cell-depleted T cells, or PBMCs. Nearly every sample came with metadata listing a de-identified subject ID, COVID-19 status, age in years and sex. The dataset comprised deeply sampled blood TCRbeta repertoires from subjects exposed to, actively infected with, or recovered from COVID-19. On the study overall, not on this receptor specifically: The amount of clinical and demographic metadata varied by source and participant and was provided uncurated.

The immunoSEQ Assay, a bias-controlled multiplex PCR, was used to amplify TCRbeta CDR3 regions from genomic DNA. In the source study's methods: Within the assay, amplification of reference gene primers was used to estimate how many nucleated cells each sample contained. To quantify the absolute abundance of each unique TCRbeta CDR3 rearrangement, sequence reads were collapsed and filtered. For each sample, productive Simpson clonality was calculated by taking the square root of Simpson's diversity index across productive rearrangements. Here the immuneACCESS table is served through TCRdb, limited to in-frame sequences with V and J called. Missing clones are a known gap in these copies; in checked studies unresolved V genes cover under half, and the rest lacks a known reason. For V, J and clone size, that table is used; D and trimming come from the DNA. This sample lists about 170,000 clones; around 89% were detected once. The top ten clones comprise less than 0.85% of the sample.

Of note for this clone: Its antigen is unknown. Base qualities are not recorded, but no much larger clone differs from it by a single base.

The germline V gene gives CDR1 as MDHEN and CDR2 as SYDVKM. The CDR3 runs 17 residues from the cysteine to the phenylalanine. Just the 51-base CDR3 DNA is kept, in frame starting at base 1. A distance of 12 bases separates the germline ends of V and J, which lose 2 bases and 1 base respectively. In the prospective study, participants were about 18 to 95 years old, resided in 20 to 30 geographic areas of the United States, and were enrolled through a virtual design. In the prospective study, participants were assigned to cohorts based on the clinical history participants reported in a screening survey and a study questionnaire. Recovered participants in ImmuneRACE Cohort 3 were defined as having two consecutive negative NP/OP PCR tests, clearance from a healthcare professional, or resolution of symptoms. Mobile phlebotomists in the prospective study collected whole blood, serum and a nasopharyngeal or oropharyngeal swab from every participant. Participants in the prospective study had the option to provide additional blood draws and questionnaires over an approximately 2-month period. Blood samples from the prospective study were shipped frozen or at room temperature prior to DNA extraction.

The V and J genes are TRBV28 and TRBJ1-6; tentative D gene TRBD1, with 5 bases matching. This clonotype was obtained from a woman aged 18-29 years who had recovered from COVID-19. Input material: PBMCs or T cells enriched from blood (not recorded which). The nucleotide sequence is TGTGCCAGCAGTTTAATTTCAGGGAGGTCCTATAATTCACCCCTCCACTTT. Its translation reads: CASSLISGRSYNSPLHF.